A single sample gave rise to the 32 T cell receptor beta chains below, sequenced in a study of CD4+ T cells in melanoma. Some clones are missing from TCRdb's copy, which holds only in-frame ones; the method was immunoSEQ multiplex PCR. The profile covers roughly 140,000 clones, with about nine tenths appearing a single time and about 1.6% taken by the ten largest. These receptors came from a human donor with melanoma.

The V gene is TRBV19, the J gene TRBJ1-3; D might be TRBD1 (5 bases). Trimming removed 5 bases from V and 3 bases from J, with 11 bases in between. The CDR3 consists of 14 residues. Germline lookup yields CDR1 LNHDA and CDR2 SQIVND (reference sequence). The CDR3 DNA follows: TGTGCCAGTAGTTCCGGGGCAGGTGGAAACACCATATATTTT. This gives the protein CASSSGAGGNTIYF. The entire variable domain, with the rest obtained from reference TRBV19 and TRBJ1-3, is as follows: DGGITQSPKYLFRKEGQNVTLSCEQNLNHDAMYWYRQDPGQGLRLIYYSQIVNDFQKGDIAEGYSVSREKKESFPLTVTSAQKNPTAFYLCASSSGAGGNTIYFGEGSWLTVV.

The rearrangement links TRBV23-1 to TRBJ2-7; D gene ambiguous. Being an ORF, TRBV23-1 has a function that is uncertain. V was pared by 6 bases and J by 2 bases, with 5 bases between. The length of the CDR3 is 11 residues. The CDR3 sequence is CASRIAYEQYF. The CDR3 DNA follows: TGCGCCAGCAGGATCGCCTACGAGCAGTACTTC.

The genes are TRBV19 and TRBJ1-2; D might be TRBD1 (6 bases). The ends were cut back, 5 bases at V and 3 bases at J, with 10 bases in the middle. This CDR3 has 13 residues. Germline CDR1 reads LNHDA; CDR2 reads SQIVND (reference sequence). CDR3 bases: TGTGCCAGTAGTCCTAAGGGGGACTATGGCTACACCTTC. This codes for CASSPKGDYGYTF.

This clone is a singleton in its sample. V is TRBV5-1 and J is TRBJ1-1, with TRBD1 identical over 7 bases. The CDR3 loop spans 15 amino acids. V shed 0 bases, J shed 2 bases, and the junction held 4 bases outside the gene matches. CDR1 is SGHRS and CDR2 is YFSETQ in the germline V gene. CDR3: CASSLAGQTNTEAFF. Written as DNA, the CDR3 is TGCGCCAGCAGCTTGGCGGGACAGACCAACACTGAAGCTTTCTTT.

The sample holds one count of this clone. The rearrangement uses TRBV28 and TRBJ2-3; D is undetermined. This CDR3 region has 15 residues. The germline V gene has CDR1 MDHEN and CDR2 SYDVKM. V dropped 7 bases and J dropped 3 bases, with 17 bases sitting between them. This chain's CDR3 is CASTLVGSKTDTQYF. The DNA for the CDR3 is TGTGCCAGCACCTTGGTGGGAAGTAAGACAGATACGCAGTATTTT.

The rearrangement uses TRBV5-8 and TRBJ2-3; 9 nucleotides agree with TRBD1. CDR1 SGHTS and CDR2 YDEGEE come from the germline V gene. This CDR3 has 17 amino acids. Trimming took 0 bases from V and 1 from J; bases not matched to a gene: 6. CDR3 bases: TGTGCCAGCAGCTTGGCCCTACAGGGGGCGGGCACAGATACGCAGTATTTT. Its protein product is CASSLALQGAGTDTQYF.

This clone was recorded once. Other DNA sequences within the sample encode an identical CDR3. The chain links TRBV5-6 to TRBJ2-5; no clear D gene. Germline CDR1 is SGHDT and CDR2 is YYEEEE. V was shortened by 0 bases and J by 3 bases, with 6 bases between the two germline ends. This CDR3 spans 13 amino acids. This chain's CDR3 is CASSLELKETQYF. CDR3 bases: TGTGCCAGCAGCTTGGAGCTAAAAGAGACCCAGTACTTC.

V usage is TRBV7-9 and J usage is TRBJ2-1, with D tentatively TRBD1 or TRBD2 (5 bases each). V was shortened by 5 bases and J by 3 bases, with 23 bases between the two germline ends. The germline gives CDR1 SEHNR, CDR2 FQNEAQ (reference sequence). The CDR3 is 18 amino acids. The CDR3 region is CASSKKRDGPGVYNEQFF. The CDR3 DNA reads TGTGCCAGCAGCAAGAAACGGGACGGACCTGGAGTCTACAATGAGCAGTTCTTC.

This clone was seen a handful of times. This sequence joins TRBV6-6 and TRBJ1-2; D gene uncertain. CDR3 length equals 13 residues. Between the trimmed V and J ends, which lost 6 bases and 3 bases, there was a span of 11 bases. Germline lookup yields CDR1 MNHNY and CDR2 SVGAGI (reference sequence). CDR3 in DNA: TGTGCCAGCAGATCGAGTGGAGACTATGGCTACACCTTC. Amino acids: CASRSSGDYGYTF.

This chain links TRBV11-2 with TRBJ1-2; no reliable D call. Between the trimmed V and J ends, which lost 2 bases and 2 bases, there was a span of 6 bases. The CDR3 totals 13 residues. Germline loops: CDR1 SGHAT, CDR2 FQNNGV. CDR3 sequence reads: CASSLLENYGYTF. Here the CDR3 DNA reads TGTGCCAGCAGCTTACTGGAAAACTATGGCTACACCTTC.

Note on this clone: Distinct nucleotide sequences in the sample also encode this CDR3. V and J are TRBV9 and TRBJ2-7; D remains ambiguous. V dropped 0 bases and J dropped 1 base, with 8 bases sitting between them. The CDR3 has 14 residues. Germline V lookup: CDR1 SGDLS, CDR2 YYNGEE. The CDR3: CASSVAAGSYEQYF. CDR3 sequence (DNA): TGTGCCAGCAGCGTAGCCGCAGGTTCCTACGAGCAGTACTTC.

The chain couples TRBV7-3 to TRBJ2-1; TRBD2 matches 7 bases. The CDR3 extends over 13 amino acids. J lost 9 bases, V lost 5 bases, and 7 bases had no gene match. The germline gives CDR1 SGHTA, CDR2 FQGTGA. The CDR3 bases are TGTGCCAGCAGCGTGAGCGGGGCCGCTGAGCAGTTCTTC. It yields the protein CASSVSGAAEQFF.

J is TRBJ2-7 and V is TRBV30, with D unclear. Trimming removed 2 bases from V and 7 bases from J, with 21 bases in between. CDR1 and CDR2 (germline): GTSNPN, SVGIG (reference sequence). This CDR3 is 15 amino acids long. In DNA form, the CDR3 reads TGTGCCTGGAGTCTGCCTCCGATTGGCCGTGGGGAGCAGTACTTC. Translated: CAWSLPPIGRGEQYF.

The genes are TRBV9 and TRBJ2-4; 8 bases line up with TRBD1. Trimming at V came to 3 bases and at J to 4 bases, leaving 3 bases not matched to a gene. CDR1 and CDR2 from the germline V gene are SGDLS and YYNGEE. CDR3 length equals 14 residues. The CDR3 nucleotides are TGTGCCAGCAGCGGACAGGGGAAGAAAAACATTCAGTACTTC. Translated, it gives CASSGQGKKNIQYF.

V and J are TRBV29-1 and TRBJ2-2; D unresolved. The germline V gene encodes CDR1 SQVTM and CDR2 ANQGSEA. V dropped 4 bases and J dropped 2 bases, with 8 bases sitting between them. The CDR3 contains 13 residues. In DNA form, the CDR3 reads TGCAGCGTTGGTTGGTCCAACACCGGGGAGCTGTTTTTT. Its translation: CSVGWSNTGELFF.

This rearrangement joins TRBV5-6 to TRBJ1-2, with D unclear. The ends were cut back, 6 bases at V and 3 bases at J, with 24 bases in the middle. This CDR3 has 17 residues. Germline CDR1 is SGHDT and CDR2 is YYEEEE. The CDR3 here is CASKPMRNNGVYYGYTF. The DNA for the CDR3 is TGTGCCAGCAAACCCATGAGAAATAACGGGGTATACTATGGCTACACCTTC.

This clone was seen just once. CDR3 region: CASRKQGRDEKLFF. The CDR3 DNA is TGTGCCAGCAGGAAACAGGGGAGGGATGAAAAACTGTTTTTT. The chain is built from TRBV6-1 and TRBJ1-4, with TRBD1 matching 7 bases. The trim removed 6 bases at V and 6 bases at J, leaving 7 bases unmatched. The CDR3 runs to 14 residues. The germline CDR1 and CDR2 sequences are MNHNS and SASEGT.

J is TRBJ1-3 and V is TRBV7-9, with D unresolved. Germline values: CDR1 SEHNR, CDR2 FQNEAQ (reference sequence). This CDR3 is 13 amino acids long. V was clipped by 5 bases and J by 2 bases, with 7 bases between them. The CDR3 region is CASSLQTGNTIYF. CDR3 nucleotides: TGTGCCAGCAGCCTTCAGACTGGAAACACCATATATTTT.

The V gene is TRBV6-1, the J gene TRBJ2-2; D is unclear. Germline CDR1 reads MNHNS; CDR2 reads SASEGT. The CDR3 has 14 amino acids. V lost 1 base to trimming and J lost 4 bases, with 7 bases between them. For the CDR3, the DNA is TGTGCCAGCAGTGAAGGATTCACCACCGGGGAGCTGTTTTTT. Translation gives CASSEGFTTGELFF.

The chain combines TRBV2 with TRBJ2-1; D is uncertain. Germline assignment: CDR1 SNHLY and CDR2 FYNNEI. V was shortened by 5 bases and J by 15 bases, with 17 bases between the two germline ends. The CDR3 runs to 12 residues. Here the CDR3 reads CASSRPAPDPFF. In DNA form, the CDR3 reads TGTGCCAGCAGTCGCCCGGCGCCGGACCCGTTCTTC.

The chain employs TRBV5-1 and TRBJ1-2; D uncertain. This CDR3 is built from 12 residues. Germline V lookup: CDR1 SGHRS, CDR2 YFSETQ. Trimming took 0 bases from V and 6 from J, leaving 6 bases between them. DNA of the CDR3: TGCGCCAGCAGCTTGGACGCTCATGGCTACACCTTC. It encodes CASSLDAHGYTF.

The rearrangement uses TRBV27 and TRBJ1-4; D remains ambiguous. The CDR3 runs to 13 residues. CDR1 is MNHEY, CDR2 SMNVEV, per germline (reference sequence). The V and J ends lost 4 bases and 11 bases respectively, with 14 bases between them. The CDR3 sequence is CASSSTTPGKLFF. CDR3 in DNA: TGTGCCAGCAGTTCTACTACCCCGGGTAAACTGTTTTTT.

This chain connects TRBV6-5 to TRBJ1-2; D gene ambiguous. The CDR3 extends over 12 amino acids. Germline V gene data show CDR1 as MNHEY and CDR2 as SVGAGI. The germline V and J ends were trimmed by 2 bases and 5 bases, with 6 bases remaining between them. Here the CDR3 DNA reads TGTGCCAGCAGTTACACGGGGTATGGCTACACCTTC. As protein: CASSYTGYGYTF.

The chain employs TRBV5-6 and TRBJ2-2; TRBD1 agrees at 7 bases. With V trimmed by 4 bases and J by 5 bases, 8 bases remained unmatched. Germline values: CDR1 SGHDT, CDR2 YYEEEE. The CDR3 totals 15 residues. CDR3 in amino acids: CASSAGTATTGELFF. CDR3 DNA sequence: TGTGCCAGCAGCGCAGGGACAGCTACTACCGGGGAGCTGTTTTTT.

Only one count was recorded for this clone. This chain uses TRBV5-1 with TRBJ2-3, with 8 nucleotides matching TRBD1. This CDR3 spans 17 amino acids. With V trimmed by 1 base and J by 3 bases, 10 bases remained unmatched. CDR1 and CDR2 from the germline V gene are SGHRS and YFSETQ. CDR3 loop: CASSLRQGRGRTDTQYF. The DNA of the CDR3 is TGCGCCAGCAGCTTGAGACAGGGGAGAGGGAGGACAGATACGCAGTATTTT.

The rearrangement links TRBV18 to TRBJ2-1, with D uncertain. CDR3 length equals 14 residues. The germline CDR1 and CDR2 sequences are KGHSH and LQKENI. Trimming removed 1 base from V and 3 bases from J, with 7 bases in between. CDR3 DNA sequence: TGTGCCAGCTCACCACGGGCGAGCTACAATGAGCAGTTCTTC. Amino acids: CASSPRASYNEQFF.

The chain joins TRBV7-2 to TRBJ1-4, with D possibly being TRBD1 (5 bases). From germline, CDR1 is SGHTA and CDR2 FQGNSA. V was clipped by 1 base and J by 4 bases, with 13 bases between them. The CDR3 totals 16 residues. This CDR3 reads CASSLVFWGLNEKLFF. CDR3 DNA sequence: TGTGCCAGCAGCTTAGTCTTTTGGGGCCTTAATGAAAAACTGTTTTTT.

This chain uses TRBV11-2 with TRBJ1-5; D uncertain. V was clipped by 2 bases and J by 5 bases, with 7 bases between them. Germline-derived CDR1 and CDR2 are SGHAT and FQNNGV. This CDR3 is 13 amino acids long. CDR3 sequence (DNA): TGTGCCAGCAGCTTAATATCCGATCAGCCCCAGCATTTT. It encodes CASSLISDQPQHF. Filled out from reference TRBV11-2 and TRBJ1-5, the complete variable domain reads EAGVAQSPRYKIIEKRQSVAFWCNPISGHATLYWYQQILGQGPKLLIQFQNNGVVDDSQLPKDRFSAERLKGVDSTLKIQPAKLEDSAVYLCASSLISDQPQHFGDGTRLSIL.

The chain links TRBV4-2 to TRBJ1-6; no clear D gene. This CDR3 comprises 15 residues. Germline V lookup: CDR1 LGHNA, CDR2 YNFKEQ. V lost 0 bases and J lost 13, with 16 bases in between. The CDR3 DNA follows: TGTGCCAGCAGCCAAGATTTCTCGGGTAGGAATCCCCTCCACTTT. It yields the protein CASSQDFSGRNPLHF.

The CDR3 DNA follows: TGTGCCAGCAGCTTAGGTGGACAGGGTCAAGATACGCAGTATTTT. Its protein product is CASSLGGQGQDTQYF. J is TRBJ2-3 and V is TRBV11-3; 8 nucleotides align to TRBD1. Germline values: CDR1 SGHNT, CDR2 YENEEA. This CDR3 contains 15 residues. Trimming at V came to 1 base and at J to 5 bases, leaving 5 bases not matched to a gene.

The chain recombines TRBV2 with TRBJ2-5; D may be TRBD2 (6 bases). This CDR3 is 16 amino acids long. Trimming removed 5 bases from V and 3 bases from J, with 19 bases in between. Germline values: CDR1 SNHLY, CDR2 FYNNEI. CDR3 protein: CASSSRLGEAEETQYF. The DNA of the CDR3 is TGTGCCAGCAGTTCAAGACTAGGAGAGGCCGAAGAGACCCAGTACTTC.

This chain links TRBV14 with TRBJ1-3; the D is unclear. Germline values: CDR1 SGHDN, CDR2 FVKESK. V was cut by 0 bases and J by 0 bases, with 6 bases left in between. The CDR3 contains 15 residues. The CDR3: CASSQDTGSGNTIYF. The CDR3, as DNA: TGTGCCAGCAGCCAAGATACCGGCTCTGGAAACACCATATATTTT.